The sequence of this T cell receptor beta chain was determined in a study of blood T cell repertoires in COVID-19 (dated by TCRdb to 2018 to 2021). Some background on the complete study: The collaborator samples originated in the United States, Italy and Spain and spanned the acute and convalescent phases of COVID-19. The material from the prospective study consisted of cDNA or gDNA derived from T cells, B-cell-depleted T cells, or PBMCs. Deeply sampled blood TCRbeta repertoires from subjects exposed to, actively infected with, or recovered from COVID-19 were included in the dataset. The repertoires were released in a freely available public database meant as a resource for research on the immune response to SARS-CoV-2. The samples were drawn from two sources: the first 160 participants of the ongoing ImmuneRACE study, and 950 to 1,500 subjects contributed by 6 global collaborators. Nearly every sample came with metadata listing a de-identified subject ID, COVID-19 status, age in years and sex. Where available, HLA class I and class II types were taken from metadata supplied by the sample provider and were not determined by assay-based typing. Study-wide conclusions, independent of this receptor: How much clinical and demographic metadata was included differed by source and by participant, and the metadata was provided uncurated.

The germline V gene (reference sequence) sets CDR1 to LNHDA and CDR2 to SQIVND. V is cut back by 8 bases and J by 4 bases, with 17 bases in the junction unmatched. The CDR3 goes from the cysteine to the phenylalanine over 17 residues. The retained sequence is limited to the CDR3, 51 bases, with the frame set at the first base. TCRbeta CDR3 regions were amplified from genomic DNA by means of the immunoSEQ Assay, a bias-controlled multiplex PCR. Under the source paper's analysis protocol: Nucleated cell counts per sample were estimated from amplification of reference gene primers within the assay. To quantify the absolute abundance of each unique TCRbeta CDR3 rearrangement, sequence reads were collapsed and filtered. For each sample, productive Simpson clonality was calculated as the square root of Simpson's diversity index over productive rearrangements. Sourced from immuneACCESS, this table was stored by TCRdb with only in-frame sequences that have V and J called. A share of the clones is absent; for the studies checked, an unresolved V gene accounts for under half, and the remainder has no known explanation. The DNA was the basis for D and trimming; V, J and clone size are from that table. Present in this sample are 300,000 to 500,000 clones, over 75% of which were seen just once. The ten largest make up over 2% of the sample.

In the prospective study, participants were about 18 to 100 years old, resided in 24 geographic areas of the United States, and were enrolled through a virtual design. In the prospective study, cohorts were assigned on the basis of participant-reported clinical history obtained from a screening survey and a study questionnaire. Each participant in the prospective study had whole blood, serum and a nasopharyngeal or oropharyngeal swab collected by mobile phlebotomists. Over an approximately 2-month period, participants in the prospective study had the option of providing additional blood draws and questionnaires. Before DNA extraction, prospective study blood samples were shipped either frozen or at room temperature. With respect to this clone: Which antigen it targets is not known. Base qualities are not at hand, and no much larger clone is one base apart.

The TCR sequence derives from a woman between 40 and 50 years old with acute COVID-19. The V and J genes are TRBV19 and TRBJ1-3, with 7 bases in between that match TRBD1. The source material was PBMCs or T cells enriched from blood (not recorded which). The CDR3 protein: CASRLLTGAWTGNTIYF. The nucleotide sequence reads TGTGCCAGTCGACTTCTCACAGGGGCCTGGACCGGAAACACCATATATTTT. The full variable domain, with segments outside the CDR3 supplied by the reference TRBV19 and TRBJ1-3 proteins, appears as DGGITQSPKYLFRKEGQNVTLSCEQNLNHDAMYWYRQDPGQGLRLIYYSQIVNDFQKGDIAEGYSVSREKKESFPLTVTSAQKNPTAFYLCASRLLTGAWTGNTIYFGEGSWLTVV.